Here is one T cell receptor (beta chain) with its context. The data belong to a study of blood T cell repertoires in COVID-19. Study context: The United States, Italy and Spain were the sources of the acute and convalescent COVID-19 samples. In each case, the material was cDNA or gDNA derived from T cells, B-cell-depleted T cells, or PBMCs.

Seattle's enrolled individuals joined amid active infection and were then monitored longitudinally. Source study methods: Estimation of nucleated cell counts relied on the amplification of reference gene primers. Sequencing used immunoSEQ multiplex PCR; TCRdb keeps in-frame clones, though not all of them. That table is the source of V, J and clone size, and D and trimming were worked out from the DNA. This repertoire shows some 150,000 clones, 75% to 85% found once; its top ten account for 4% to 5%. This CDR3 is built from 15 residues. V was clipped by 2 bases and J by 1 base, with 11 bases between them. Germline V CDR1 and CDR2: SNHLY, FYNNEI.

The chain is built from TRBV2 and TRBJ1-1; D is possibly TRBD1 (6 bases). The sequence was obtained from a woman aged 70-85 years with COVID-19, enrolled during active disease. The sequencing sample was made of peripheral blood. CDR3 loop: CASSESRTANTEAFF. CDR3 nucleotide sequence: TGTGCCAGCAGTGAATCGAGGACAGCGAACACTGAAGCTTTCTTT.